The following is a T cell receptor (beta chain) sequence with its context. Libraries for TCRalpha and TCRbeta carried sample barcodes and unique molecular identifiers via 5'RACE. TCRdb reanalysed the 5' RACE reads using MiXCR and keeps one entry per CDR3 protein. The table has about 170,000 distinct CDR3 sequences, 10% to 15% seen once. The sample comes from a study of T-cell memory formation after mild COVID-19. The wider study: Largely, the TCR clusters proved donor specific.

V lost 8 bases and J lost 5, with 15 bases in between. CDR3 size: 13 residues. Germline V gene data show CDR1 as MNHEY and CDR2 as SMNVEV (reference sequence). This TCR was sampled from a man aged 18 to 29 who had mild COVID-19 (a few samples of this study predate the infection). Cell type and time point are not known. The sequencing input was PBMCs or a T cell subset sorted from them (not recorded which). The rearrangement joins TRBV27 to TRBJ2-5; D tentatively reads TRBD1 or TRBD2 (5 bases each). The CDR3 coding sequence is TGTGCCAGCCGATATCGGGGCAGGGAGACCCAGTACTTC. Encoded protein: CASRYRGRETQYF.